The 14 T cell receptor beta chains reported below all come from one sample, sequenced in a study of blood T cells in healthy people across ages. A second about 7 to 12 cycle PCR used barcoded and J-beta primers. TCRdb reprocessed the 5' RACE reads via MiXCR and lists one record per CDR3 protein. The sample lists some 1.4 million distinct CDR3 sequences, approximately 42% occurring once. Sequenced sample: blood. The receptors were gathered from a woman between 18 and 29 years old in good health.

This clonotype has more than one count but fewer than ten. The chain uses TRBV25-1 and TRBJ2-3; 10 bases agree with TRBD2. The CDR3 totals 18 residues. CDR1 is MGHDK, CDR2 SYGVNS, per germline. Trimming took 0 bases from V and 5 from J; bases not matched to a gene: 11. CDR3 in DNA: TGTGCCAGCAGTGAATATGGGGAGCGGGAGGGCAACAAAGATACGCAGTATTTT. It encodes CASSEYGEREGNKDTQYF.

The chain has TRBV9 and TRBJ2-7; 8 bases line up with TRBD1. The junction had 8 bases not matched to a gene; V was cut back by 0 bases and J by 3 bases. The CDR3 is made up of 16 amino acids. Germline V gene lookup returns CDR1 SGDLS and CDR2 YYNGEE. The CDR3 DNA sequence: TGTGCCAGCAGCGTAGGCTCCCCAGGGGGCAACTACGAGCAGTACTTC. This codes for CASSVGSPGGNYEQYF.

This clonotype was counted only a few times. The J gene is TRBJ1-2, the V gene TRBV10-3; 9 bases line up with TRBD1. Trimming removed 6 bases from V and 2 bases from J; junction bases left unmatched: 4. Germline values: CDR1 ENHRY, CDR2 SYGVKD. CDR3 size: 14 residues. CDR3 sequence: CAIRTGQGNYGYTF. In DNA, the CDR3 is TGTGCCATCAGAACTGGACAGGGGAACTATGGCTACACCTTC.

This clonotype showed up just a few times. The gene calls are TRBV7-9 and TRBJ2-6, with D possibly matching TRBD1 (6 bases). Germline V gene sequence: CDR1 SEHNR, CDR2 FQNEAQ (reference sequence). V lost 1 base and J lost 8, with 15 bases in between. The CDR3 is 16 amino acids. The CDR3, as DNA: TGTGCCAGCAGCTTAGGACCAGGGGCGAGTACCAACGTCCTGACTTTC. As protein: CASSLGPGASTNVLTF.

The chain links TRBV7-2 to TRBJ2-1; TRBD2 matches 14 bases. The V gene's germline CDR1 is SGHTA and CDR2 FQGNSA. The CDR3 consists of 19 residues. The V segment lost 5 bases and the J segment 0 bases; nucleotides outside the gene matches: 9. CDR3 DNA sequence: TGTGCCAGCAGCCTGCGACTAGCGGGAGGGCGGGTCTCCTACAATGAGCAGTTCTTC. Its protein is CASSLRLAGGRVSYNEQFF.

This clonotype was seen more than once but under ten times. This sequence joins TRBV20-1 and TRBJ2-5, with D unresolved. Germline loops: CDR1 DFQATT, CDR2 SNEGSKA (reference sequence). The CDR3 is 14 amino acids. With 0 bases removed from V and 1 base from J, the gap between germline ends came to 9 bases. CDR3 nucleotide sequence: TGCAGTGCTAGAGAATCCAACACCCAAGAGACCCAGTACTTC. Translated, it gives CSARESNTQETQYF.

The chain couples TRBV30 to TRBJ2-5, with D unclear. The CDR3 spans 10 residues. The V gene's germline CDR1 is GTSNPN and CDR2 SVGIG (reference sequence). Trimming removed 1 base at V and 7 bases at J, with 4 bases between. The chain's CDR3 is CAWSEGTQYF. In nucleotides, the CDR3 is TGTGCCTGGAGTGAAGGGACCCAGTACTTC. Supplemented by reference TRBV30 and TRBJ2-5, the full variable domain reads SQTIHQWPATLVQPVGSPLSLECTVEGTSNPNLYWYRQAAGRGLQLLFYSVGIGQISSEVPQNLSASRPQDRQFILSSKKLLLSDSGFYLCAWSEGTQYFGPGTRLLVL.

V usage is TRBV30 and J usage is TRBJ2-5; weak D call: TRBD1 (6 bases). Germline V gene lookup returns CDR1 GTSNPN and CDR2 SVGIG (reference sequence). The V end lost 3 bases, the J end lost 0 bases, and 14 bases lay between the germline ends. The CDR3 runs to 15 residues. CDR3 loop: CAWRKTQGYQETQYF. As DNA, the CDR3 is TGTGCCTGGAGGAAGACGCAGGGGTACCAAGAGACCCAGTACTTC. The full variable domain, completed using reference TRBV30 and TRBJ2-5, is SQTIHQWPATLVQPVGSPLSLECTVEGTSNPNLYWYRQAAGRGLQLLFYSVGIGQISSEVPQNLSASRPQDRQFILSSKKLLLSDSGFYLCAWRKTQGYQETQYFGPGTRLLVL.

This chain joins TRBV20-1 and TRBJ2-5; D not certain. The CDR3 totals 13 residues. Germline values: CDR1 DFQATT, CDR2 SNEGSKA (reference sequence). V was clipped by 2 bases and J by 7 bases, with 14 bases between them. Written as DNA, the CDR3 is TGCAGTGCTAGAAAGCGACCCCCGGGGACCCAGTACTTC. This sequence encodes CSARKRPPGTQYF.

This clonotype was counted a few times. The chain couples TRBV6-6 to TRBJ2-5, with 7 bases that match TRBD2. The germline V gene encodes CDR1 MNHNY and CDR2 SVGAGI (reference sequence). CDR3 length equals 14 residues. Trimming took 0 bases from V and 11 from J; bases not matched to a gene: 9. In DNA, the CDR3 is TGTGCCAGCAGTTACTCTGCGGGAGCGAATGAGCAGTACTTC. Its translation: CASSYSAGANEQYF.

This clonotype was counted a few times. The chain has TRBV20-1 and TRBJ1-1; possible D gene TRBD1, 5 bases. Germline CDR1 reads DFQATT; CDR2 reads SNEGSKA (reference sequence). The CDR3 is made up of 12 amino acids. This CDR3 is CRPVGGNTEAFF. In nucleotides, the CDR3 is TGCAGGCCCGTGGGGGGGAACACTGAAGCTTTCTTT.

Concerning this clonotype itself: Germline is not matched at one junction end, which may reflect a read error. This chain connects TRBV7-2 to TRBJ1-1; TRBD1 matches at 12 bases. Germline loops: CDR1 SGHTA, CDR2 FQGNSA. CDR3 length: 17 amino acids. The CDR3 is CVSSPMRDRGLGTEAFF. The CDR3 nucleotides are TGTGTCAGCAGCCCCATGAGGGACAGGGGGCTGGGCACTGAAGCTTTCTTT.

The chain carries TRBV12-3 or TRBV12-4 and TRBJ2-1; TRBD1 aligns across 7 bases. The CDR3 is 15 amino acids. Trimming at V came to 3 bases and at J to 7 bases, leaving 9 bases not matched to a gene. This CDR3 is CASSFRQGVGNEQFF. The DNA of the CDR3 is TGTGCCAGCAGTTTCCGACAGGGCGTTGGGAATGAGCAGTTCTTC.

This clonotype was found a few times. The DNA of the CDR3 is TGTGCCAGCACCCTTACGGATGAGCAGTTCTTC. This encodes CASTLTDEQFF. The chain is built from TRBV28 and TRBJ2-1, with unresolved D. Germline loops: CDR1 MDHEN, CDR2 SYDVKM. V was pared by 7 bases and J by 8 bases, with 9 bases between. There are 11 residues in the CDR3.